This record looks at one T cell receptor (beta chain) sequence and its context. The sample comes from a study of OX40 agonist ivuxolimab in advanced cancers. Study summary: The study treated patients with ivuxolimab, an agonistic anti-OX40 (CD134) antibody.

Produced via immunoSEQ multiplex PCR; TCRdb's table is partial and in-frame only. Of about 40,000 clones listed, 80% to 90% were seen once; the top ten hold roughly 0.55%. This receptor was obtained from an adult with an advanced solid tumor such as melanoma, head and neck, liver or kidney cancer. The input for sequencing was CD4+ or CD8+ T cells sorted from blood, taken in a trial of the OX40 agonist ivuxolimab.

CDR3 sequence: CATSRDWGGGSNYGYTF. The DNA for the CDR3 is TGTGCCACCAGCAGAGATTGGGGAGGGGGCTCTAACTATGGCTACACCTTC. The chain links TRBV15 to TRBJ1-2; 7 bases match TRBD1. Trimming took 0 bases from V and 0 from J; bases not matched to a gene: 7. The CDR3 sequence is 17 residues long. The V gene's germline CDR1 is LNHNV and CDR2 YYDKDF (reference sequence).